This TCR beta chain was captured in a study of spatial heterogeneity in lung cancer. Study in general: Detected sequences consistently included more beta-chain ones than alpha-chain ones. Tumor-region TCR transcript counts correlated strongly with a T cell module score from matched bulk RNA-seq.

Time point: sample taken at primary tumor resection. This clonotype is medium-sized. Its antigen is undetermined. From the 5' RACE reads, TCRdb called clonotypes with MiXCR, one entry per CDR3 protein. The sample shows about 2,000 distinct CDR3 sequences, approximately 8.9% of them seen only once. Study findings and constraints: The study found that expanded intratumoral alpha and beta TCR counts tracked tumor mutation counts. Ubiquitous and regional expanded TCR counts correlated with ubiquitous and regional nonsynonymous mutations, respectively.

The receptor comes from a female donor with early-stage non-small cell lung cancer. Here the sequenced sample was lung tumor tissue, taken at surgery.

CDR3 sequence: CASSPGSGDSTDTQYF. CDR3 coding DNA: TGTGCCAGCTCACCAGGAAGCGGGGATAGCACAGATACGCAGTATTTT. The V call is TRBV18, the J call TRBJ2-3, with TRBD2 matching over 7 bases. CDR1 and CDR2 from the germline V gene are KGHSH and LQKENI. The CDR3 spans 16 residues. J was trimmed by 0 bases and V by 2 bases; bases with no gene match: 5.